This note documents a single T cell receptor (beta chain) sequence. This record comes from a study of blood T cell repertoires in COVID-19. TCRdb's table, derived via immunoSEQ multiplex PCR, lists solely in-frame clones and lacks some. This table has some 390,000 clones, about 87% appearing once. The CDR3 has 15 amino acids. Germline CDR1 and CDR2: MDHEN and SYDVKM. V gave up 5 bases and J gave up 5 bases; unmatched junction bases: 6. The chain employs TRBV28 and TRBJ2-3; TRBD1 agrees at 11 bases. Input material: peripheral blood. This sequence originates from a human donor in a cohort sampled during active COVID-19. CDR3 amino acids: CASSLRTGGLDTQYF. The CDR3, as DNA: TGTGCCAGCAGTCTACGGACAGGGGGCCTAGATACGCAGTATTTT.